The 7 T cell receptor beta chains presented below share a single source sample, sequenced in a study of shared clonotypes between healthy human individuals. Profiled with immunoSEQ multiplex PCR; TCRdb holds only in-frame clones, not every one. This sample has about 2.4 million clones, with approximately 93% found just once. The material sequenced was naive CD4+ T cells from PBMCs. Subset meaning: CD45RA+ positively selected. The receptors here all came from a man aged 18 to 30 in good health. Some clones in this sample may be carry-over from other donors' samples.

Regarding this clone: The same CDR3 can be traced to other DNA sequences in this sample. The V and J genes are TRBV9 and TRBJ1-1; no firm D call. Per germline, CDR1 SGDLS and CDR2 YYNGEE. V lost 0 bases and J lost 0, with 6 bases in between. The CDR3 runs 14 residues. CDR3 region: CASSVAGVNTEAFF. CDR3 coding DNA: TGTGCCAGCAGCGTAGCGGGAGTGAACACTGAAGCTTTCTTT.

This clone was counted only a few times. The chain links TRBV15 to TRBJ1-1; D call uncertain. The CDR3 is 12 amino acids. Germline V gives CDR1 LNHNV, CDR2 YYDKDF (reference sequence). Trimming stripped 4 bases from V and 1 base from J, with 4 bases between. The CDR3, as DNA: TGTGCCACCAGCAAGCCGAACACTGAAGCTTTCTTT. Translated, it gives CATSKPNTEAFF.

Turning to this clone: The germline gene is not matched at one end of the junction; a read error may be the cause. The chain joins TRBV28 to TRBJ1-2, with D tentatively TRBD1 (5 bases). CDR1 is MDHEN and CDR2 is SYDVKM in the germline V gene. The CDR3 extends over 14 amino acids. The CDR3 DNA follows: TGTGCCACCAGTTTGTACCAGGGCGGGTATGGCTACACCTTC. The encoded protein is CATSLYQGGYGYTF.

V is TRBV7-9 and J is TRBJ1-1, with D perhaps matching TRBD1 (6 bases). Trimming took 4 bases from V and 1 from J, leaving 16 bases between them. CDR3 size: 16 residues. Germline V gene lookup returns CDR1 SEHNR and CDR2 FQNEAQ (reference sequence). CDR3 sequence reads: CASSSTTGATNTEAFF. CDR3 bases: TGTGCCAGCAGCTCGACGACAGGAGCAACGAACACTGAAGCTTTCTTT.

J is TRBJ2-7 and V is TRBV7-3; either TRBD1 or TRBD2 may fit D (5 bases each). Looked up from germline, CDR1 is SGHTA and CDR2 is FQGTGA. Trimming took 5 bases from V and 2 from J, leaving 13 bases between them. The CDR3 sequence is 14 residues long. The CDR3 sequence: CASSPRGETYEQYF. CDR3 coding DNA: TGTGCCAGCAGCCCCCGAGGGGAAACCTACGAGCAGTACTTC.

The J gene is TRBJ2-7, the V gene TRBV7-2; 12 bases map to TRBD2. V shed 0 bases, J shed 5 bases, and the junction held 8 bases outside the gene matches. The CDR3 covers 17 residues. CDR1 SGHTA and CDR2 FQGNSA come from the germline V gene. CDR3: CASSLAASGRVRNEQYF. CDR3 nucleotide sequence: TGTGCCAGCAGCTTAGCCGCTAGCGGGAGGGTGAGGAACGAGCAGTACTTC.

The rearrangement links TRBV7-2 to TRBJ2-7; TRBD2 might be the D (6 bases). Germline V CDR1 and CDR2: SGHTA, FQGNSA. CDR3 length: 13 residues. V shed 5 bases and J shed 7 bases, with 15 bases lying between them. CDR3 loop: CASSPDYFGEQYF. The CDR3 DNA follows: TGTGCCAGCAGCCCGGACTATTTCGGTGAGCAGTACTTC.